These 3 T cell receptor beta chains share one sample of origin, sequenced in a study of human T cells and chemical hapten exposure. TCRdb analysed the RACE reads with MiXCR anew, one entry per CDR3 protein. The table includes 110,000 to 150,000 distinct CDR3 sequences, 12% detected once. The time point denotes: patch test 2, 6 weeks after DPC sensitization. Specified treatment: therapeutic diphenylcyclopropenone sensitization with weekly scalp DPC. Sequenced material: whole blood, taken in connection with sensitization to the hapten diphenylcyclopropenone (DPC). The receptors were sampled from a woman between 45 and 60 years old with alopecia areata. Some clones in this sample may be carry-over from other donors' samples.

Remarks on this clonotype: A read error is likely, as this CDR3 ends without the conserved phenylalanine or tryptophan. The rearrangement uses TRBV7-2 and TRBJ1-1, with D possibly TRBD1 on 6 matching bases. The ends were cut back, 2 bases at V and 5 bases at J, with 15 bases in the middle. Germline V gene sequence: CDR1 SGHTA, CDR2 FQGNSA. This CDR3 has 15 residues. The CDR3 reads CASSLSPRRGTEAFS. The CDR3, as DNA: TGTGCCAGCAGCTTATCGCCCAGGAGGGGGACTGAAGCTTTCTCT.

The chain links TRBV28 to TRBJ1-3; tentatively, D is TRBD1 (6 bases). Trimming stripped 6 bases from V and 0 bases from J, with 12 bases between. The CDR3 extends over 15 amino acids. Looked up from germline, CDR1 is MDHEN and CDR2 is SYDVKM. In DNA, the CDR3 is TGTGCCAGCAGCCCTACAGGGTACTCTGGAAACACCATATATTTT. This translates into CASSPTGYSGNTIYF.

The chain links TRBV11-2 to TRBJ2-7; D possibly corresponds to TRBD1 (5 bases). CDR1 SGHAT and CDR2 FQNNGV come from the germline V gene. CDR3 size: 15 residues. Trimming left V 1 base short and J 1 base short, with 11 bases between. The CDR3 sequence is CASSLVGRASYEQYF. For the CDR3, the DNA is TGTGCCAGCAGCTTAGTAGGCAGGGCTTCCTACGAGCAGTACTTC.